The clone carrying this T cell receptor beta chain has just a few counts. Its antigen is unidentified. Unique molecular identifiers (one per individual cDNA molecule) were attached. TCRdb fed the 5' RACE reads into MiXCR, producing one record per CDR3 protein. Among approximately 64,000 distinct CDR3 sequences listed, around 20% were seen once. The J segment lost 9 bases and the V segment lost 3 bases, leaving 6 bases of the junction unmatched. The V gene's germline CDR1 is MNHEY and CDR2 SVGAGI. The CDR3 covers 15 residues. The source of the sample is a study of early T cells in non-severe SARS-CoV-2 infection. Study information: RNA in bulk from unsorted whole blood was sequenced, and chains were unpaired. Overall study results and limits: The matching step, a VDJdb search, favored anti-spike CD8 responses and missed private and CD4 specificities.

The chain has TRBV6-5 and TRBJ2-1; 12 bases map to TRBD2. Sequences were derived from whole blood, sampled at baseline. The TCR sequence derives from an adult who was a healthcare worker with PCR-confirmed SARS-CoV-2 infection or an uninfected control (not recorded which). Here the CDR3 DNA reads TGTGCCAGCAGTTATTCTAGCGGGGGGGCCCGTGAGCAGTTCTTC. Translation: CASSYSSGGAREQFF.